This TCR beta chain was found in a study of blood T cell repertoires in COVID-19. Study overall: The study drew acute and convalescent COVID-19 samples from the United States, Italy and Spain. Sample material is recorded as cDNA or gDNA derived from T cells, B-cell-depleted T cells, or PBMCs.

The germline CDR1 and CDR2 sequences are SEHNR and FQNEAQ (reference sequence). The CDR3 covers 15 residues. The junction had 6 bases not matched to a gene; V was cut back by 4 bases and J by 1 base. Source study methods: Using reference gene primer amplification, nucleated cell counts were estimated. Profiled with immunoSEQ multiplex PCR; TCRdb holds only in-frame clones, not every one. The V and J calls and the clone size are those of that table, but D and trimming were determined from the DNA. The sample holds roughly 230,000 clones, 80% to 85% seen once. Material for sequencing was peripheral blood. The receptor's source is a man aged 40-55 years with acute or convalescent COVID-19. The chain uses TRBV7-9 and TRBJ1-1, with 7 bases matching TRBD1. The CDR3 DNA is TGTGCCAGCAGCTGGGGGGACAGAGCGAACACTGAAGCTTTCTTT. It translates to CASSWGDRANTEAFF. Together with reference TRBV7-9 and TRBJ1-1, the CDR3 gives the full variable domain: DTGVSQNPRHKITKRGQNVTFRCDPISEHNRLYWYRQTLGQGPEFLTYFQNEAQLEKSRLLSDRFSAERPKGSFSTLEIQRTEQGDSAMYLCASSWGDRANTEAFFGQGTRLTVV.